This T cell receptor beta chain appears in the sequencing data of a study of vaccination and CD4 T cells after COVID-19. Study-wide background: Diagnosis preceded the drawing of post-COVID samples by a median approximately 96 days (range 35 to 161).

This clonotype was seen a few times. Its antigen is still unknown. Researchers used the Oncomine TCR Beta short-read assay to sequence DNA from cultured CD4+ T cells. Investigators isolated genomic DNA from cultured CD4+ T cells. Each CDR3 protein gets one entry after TCRdb re-called the PCR reads with MiXCR. Of around 17,000 distinct CDR3 sequences in the sample, roughly 61% were seen once. Treatment noted: roughly 10-day PBMC culture with coronavirus spike peptide pools or control peptides (ViraFEST assay). PBMC cultures, at two million cells per well, received 7.5 to 10 IU/ml IL-2 and approximately 10 ug/ml peptide pools. Negative selection recovered the CD4+ T cells once they had spent around 11 days in culture. The CDR3 has 15 amino acids. V was clipped by 2 bases and J by 4 bases; unmatched bases: 5. CDR1 and CDR2 from the germline V gene are SGHTA and FQGNSA.

Sequences were obtained from CD4+ T cells from blood, cultured in vitro. The TCR sequence derives from a human donor who had recovered from COVID-19. The V gene is TRBV7-2, the J gene TRBJ2-3; TRBD2 matches 8 bases. In DNA form, the CDR3 reads TGTGCCAGCAGCTTACAAGCGGGAGATTCAGATACGCAGTATTTT. Translating gives CASSLQAGDSDTQYF.